The clone carrying this T cell receptor (beta chain) has just one count. Its antigen is still unknown. The source of the sample is a study of cytomegalovirus exposure and HLA in healthy donors. Study results and limitations: Immune exposure information available was restricted to CMV serostatus. As was reported, the classifier diagnosed cytomegalovirus status with high specificity and sensitivity. It was assumed in the presence/absence analyses that sequencing depth was roughly uniform across donors. Analysis was performed later, and it showed HLA-associated TCR beta chains to be more clonally expanded than equally common others.

The PCR contained 60 Vbeta and 13 Jbeta primers. Assay used: immunoSEQ multiplex PCR; TCRdb lists only in-frame clones, some missing. In the table there are 170,000 or so clones, 77% of which are singletons. From germline, CDR1 is MDHEN and CDR2 SYDVKM. The V and J ends lost 6 bases and 6 bases respectively, with 15 bases between them. This CDR3 contains 13 residues. The chain uses TRBV28 and TRBJ2-7, with D tentatively TRBD2 (7 bases). Sequencing used PBMCs. This sequence originates from a woman aged 25 to 45 in good health and CMV-seropositive. The CDR3 protein is CASRGWGGPEQYF. CDR3 coding DNA: TGTGCCAGCAGGGGGTGGGGGGGCCCCGAGCAGTACTTC. The variable domain in full, completed from reference TRBV28 and TRBJ2-7, reads DVKVTQSSRYLVKRTGEKVFLECVQDMDHENMFWYRQDPGLGLRLIYFSYDVKMKEKGDIPEGYSVSREKKERFSLILESASTNQTSMYLCASRGWGGPEQYFGPGTRLTVT.